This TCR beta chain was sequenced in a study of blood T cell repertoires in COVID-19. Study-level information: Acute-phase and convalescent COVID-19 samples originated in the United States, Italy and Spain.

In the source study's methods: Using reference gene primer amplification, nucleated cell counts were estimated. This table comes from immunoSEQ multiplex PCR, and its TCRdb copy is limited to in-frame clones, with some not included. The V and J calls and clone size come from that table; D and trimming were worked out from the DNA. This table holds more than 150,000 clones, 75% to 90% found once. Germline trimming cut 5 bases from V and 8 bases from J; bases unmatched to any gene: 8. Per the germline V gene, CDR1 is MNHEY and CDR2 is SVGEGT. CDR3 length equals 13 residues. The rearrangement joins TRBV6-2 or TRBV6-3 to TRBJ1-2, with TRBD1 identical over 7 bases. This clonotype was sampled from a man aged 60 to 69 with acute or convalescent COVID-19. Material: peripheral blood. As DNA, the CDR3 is TGTGCCAGCAGTCGGACAGGCCAGGCGGGCTACACCTTC. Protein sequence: CASSRTGQAGYTF.